Presented here are 26 T cell receptor beta chains from one specimen sequenced in a study of cytomegalovirus exposure and HLA in healthy donors. PCR employed 60 Vbeta and 13 Jbeta primers. Assay: immunoSEQ multiplex PCR; the TCRdb copy retains only in-frame clones and omits some. This table holds approximately 120,000 clones, about two thirds found once. The sequencing sample was made of PBMCs. These receptor sequences come from a woman aged 65 to 85 in good health and CMV-seropositive.

This clone was found once. V is TRBV2 and J is TRBJ1-4; tentative D call: TRBD1 (5 bases). The V gene lost 4 bases and the J gene lost 0 bases, with 9 bases spanning the gap. Germline lookup yields CDR1 SNHLY and CDR2 FYNNEI. There are 15 residues in the CDR3. CDR3 in DNA: TGTGCCAGCAGTGTTGACAGTGCAACTAATGAAAAACTGTTTTTT. Residues: CASSVDSATNEKLFF.

The chain links TRBV27 to TRBJ2-2, with no clear D. Trimming left V 6 bases short and J 1 base short, with 6 bases between. The CDR3 spans 13 residues. Per germline, CDR1 MNHEY and CDR2 SMNVEV (reference sequence). CDR3 DNA sequence: TGTGCCAGCAGGAACATGAACACCGGGGAGCTGTTTTTT. Its translation is CASRNMNTGELFF.

The V gene is TRBV6-1, the J gene TRBJ1-2; D is ambiguous. Germline-derived CDR1 and CDR2 are MNHNS and SASEGT. The V and J ends lost 2 bases and 2 bases respectively, with 9 bases between them. The CDR3 loop spans 14 amino acids. The DNA for the CDR3 is TGTGCCAGCAGTGAATGGAACAGCAACTATGGCTACACCTTC. This translates into CASSEWNSNYGYTF.

Only one count was recorded for this clone. This sequence joins TRBV5-1 and TRBJ2-1, with TRBD1 matching over 7 bases. Germline assignment: CDR1 SGHRS and CDR2 YFSETQ. Trimming at V came to 2 bases and at J to 3 bases, leaving 2 bases not matched to a gene. This CDR3 is 14 amino acids long. The CDR3 DNA is TGCGCCAGCAGCTTCCGGGACAGCTACAATGAGCAGTTCTTC. Its translation: CASSFRDSYNEQFF. Combining the CDR3 with reference TRBV5-1 and TRBJ2-1 gives the whole variable domain KAGVTQTPRYLIKTRGQQVTLSCSPISGHRSVSWYQQTPGQGLQFLFEYFSETQRNKGNFPGRFSGRQFSNSRSEMNVSTLELGDSALYLCASSFRDSYNEQFFGPGTRLTVL.

This chain links TRBV5-4 with TRBJ2-1; 10 nucleotides match TRBD2. Germline V gene lookup returns CDR1 SGHNT and CDR2 YYREEE (reference sequence). CDR3 length: 15 amino acids. The J segment lost 4 bases and the V segment lost 4 bases, leaving 5 bases of the junction unmatched. CDR3 sequence (DNA): TGTGCCAGCAGCAAGAGCGGGGGGGCTTACAATGAGCAGTTCTTC. Translating it yields CASSKSGGAYNEQFF.

This clone appeared once. The genes are TRBV27 and TRBJ1-2; 7 bases are a match to TRBD1. Germline V lookup: CDR1 MNHEY, CDR2 SMNVEV (reference sequence). After removal of 6 bases from V and 6 bases from J, the junction contained 7 bases not matched to a gene. The CDR3 has 13 residues. The DNA for the CDR3 is TGTGCCAGCAGCGACAGGGTTTTAAATGGCTACACCTTC. The encoded protein is CASSDRVLNGYTF.

The genes are TRBV4-1 and TRBJ1-3; D perhaps matches TRBD1 (6 bases). The CDR3 contains 16 residues. Germline assignment: CDR1 MGHRA and CDR2 YSYEKL. The V end lost 1 base, the J end lost 6 bases, and 16 bases lay between the germline ends. The CDR3 reads CASSQVGRGAKNTIYF. In DNA form, the CDR3 reads TGCGCCAGCAGCCAAGTGGGCAGGGGCGCAAAAAACACCATATATTTT.

The chain is built from TRBV4-1 and TRBJ1-1; possibly TRBD1 for D (5 bases). This CDR3 spans 15 amino acids. Germline CDR1 is MGHRA and CDR2 is YSYEKL. Between the trimmed V and J ends, which lost 4 bases and 4 bases, there was a span of 16 bases. The CDR3 here is CASSLRIDSFTEAFF. The CDR3 DNA is TGCGCCAGCAGCCTGAGGATAGACAGCTTCACTGAAGCTTTCTTT.

The gene calls are TRBV5-4 and TRBJ1-2; 9 bases match TRBD1. This CDR3 is 15 amino acids long. With 3 bases clipped from V and 4 bases from J, the junction kept 7 bases outside the gene matches. Germline V gene sequence: CDR1 SGHNT, CDR2 YYREEE (reference sequence). CDR3 residues: CASSSPEDRGYGYTF. CDR3 nucleotides: TGTGCCAGCAGCTCACCCGAGGACAGGGGCTATGGCTACACCTTC.

This chain joins TRBV19 and TRBJ2-7; 7 nucleotides line up with TRBD1. This CDR3 comprises 15 residues. CDR1 is LNHDA, CDR2 SQIVND, per germline (reference sequence). V lost 5 bases and J lost 2; bases outside the gene matches: 9. This chain's CDR3 is CASSAQTGLAYEQYF. CDR3 bases: TGTGCCAGTAGTGCTCAGACAGGGTTAGCCTACGAGCAGTACTTC.

The gene calls are TRBV5-1 and TRBJ1-1; the D is unclear. V was clipped by 0 bases and J by 0 bases, with 6 bases between them. This CDR3 spans 14 amino acids. Germline V CDR1 and CDR2: SGHRS, YFSETQ. The CDR3 nucleotides read TGCGCCAGCAGCTTGGCCCCCTTGAACACTGAAGCTTTCTTT. Translated, it gives CASSLAPLNTEAFF. The full variable domain, rest sourced from reference TRBV5-1 and TRBJ1-1, is KAGVTQTPRYLIKTRGQQVTLSCSPISGHRSVSWYQQTPGQGLQFLFEYFSETQRNKGNFPGRFSGRQFSNSRSEMNVSTLELGDSALYLCASSLAPLNTEAFFGQGTRLTVV.

Written as DNA, the CDR3 is TGTGCCAGTAGTTCTGGTCGGGGGGCGACAGATACGCAGTATTTT. Amino acids: CASSSGRGATDTQYF. This chain joins TRBV19 and TRBJ2-3; possible D gene TRBD2, 7 bases. Trimming removed 5 bases from V and 3 bases from J, with 15 bases in between. CDR1 is LNHDA and CDR2 is SQIVND in the germline V gene (reference sequence). The CDR3 consists of 15 residues.

The V gene is TRBV4-1, the J gene TRBJ2-7; possibly TRBD1 for D (5 bases). Trimming took off 4 bases at V and 4 bases at J, with 17 bases between the two ends. CDR3 size: 15 residues. Germline V CDR1 and CDR2: MGHRA, YSYEKL. CDR3 region: CASSPGTGRSYEQYF. DNA for the CDR3: TGCGCCAGCAGCCCTGGAACAGGCCGGTCATACGAGCAGTACTTC.

The chain recombines TRBV7-6 with TRBJ1-1; no clear D gene. V lost 0 bases and J 0 bases, leaving 8 bases between the germline ends. Germline CDR1 SGHVS, CDR2 FNYEAQ. The CDR3 is made up of 15 amino acids. The CDR3 DNA reads TGTGCCAGCAGCTTAGCGGGAGACTTGAACACTGAAGCTTTCTTT. Translated: CASSLAGDLNTEAFF.

This clone was seen only a few times. The CDR3 loop reads CASNVAMGGNEQFF. CDR3 in DNA: TGTGCCAGCAACGTCGCGATGGGGGGCAATGAGCAGTTCTTC. The rearrangement links TRBV7-2 to TRBJ2-1, with D perhaps matching TRBD2 (6 bases). The CDR3 extends over 14 amino acids. Between the trimmed V and J ends, which lost 7 bases and 6 bases, there was a span of 16 bases. Germline lookup yields CDR1 SGHTA and CDR2 FQGNSA.

This clone has only a few counts. The chain carries TRBV10-3 and TRBJ1-1; weak D call: TRBD1 (5 bases). CDR1 ENHRY and CDR2 SYGVKD come from the germline V gene. V was shortened by 4 bases and J by 1 base, with 13 bases between the two germline ends. CDR3 length: 15 amino acids. The CDR3 DNA reads TGTGCCATCAGTGGGGGCCTGGCGAGGAACACTGAAGCTTTCTTT. Translated, it gives CAISGGLARNTEAFF.

The V call is TRBV5-1, the J call TRBJ1-1; 7 nucleotides agree with TRBD1. CDR1 and CDR2 (germline): SGHRS, YFSETQ. This CDR3 region has 15 residues. V was clipped by 1 base and J by 5 bases; unmatched bases: 8. CDR3 in DNA: TGCGCCAGCAGCTTGCAGCAGGGGGGTGGAACTGAAGCTTTCTTT. Its translation is CASSLQQGGGTEAFF.

The chain links TRBV7-2 to TRBJ1-3; D is perhaps TRBD1 (6 bases). The ends were cut back, 3 bases at V and 4 bases at J, with 16 bases in the middle. The CDR3 contains 16 residues. Germline CDR1 and CDR2: SGHTA and FQGNSA. In nucleotides, the CDR3 is TGTGCCAGCAGCTTTACCCGGACAGTAGCGGGAAACACCATATATTTT. Amino acids: CASSFTRTVAGNTIYF.

The rearrangement joins TRBV4-3 to TRBJ2-3; TRBD2 agrees at 12 bases. The CDR3 spans 16 residues. V lost 4 bases to trimming and J lost 2 bases; unmatched junction nucleotides: 4. Germline V gene lookup returns CDR1 LGHNA and CDR2 YSLEER. The CDR3 protein is CASSPASGGATDTQYF. The CDR3 region has the DNA TGCGCCAGCAGCCCGGCTAGCGGGGGGGCCACAGATACGCAGTATTTT.

J is TRBJ1-1 and V is TRBV19; D is possibly TRBD1 (5 bases). V gave up 5 bases and J gave up 1 base, with 8 bases separating them. The CDR3 length is 13 residues. Germline CDR1 LNHDA, CDR2 SQIVND (reference sequence). Here the CDR3 DNA reads TGTGCCAGTAGTGATGACAGGAACACTGAAGCTTTCTTT. This gives the protein CASSDDRNTEAFF.

The rearrangement uses TRBV30 and TRBJ1-2; D remains ambiguous. The germline V gene has CDR1 GTSNPN and CDR2 SVGIG (reference sequence). V was shortened by 7 bases and J by 8 bases, with 17 bases between the two germline ends. The CDR3 runs to 12 residues. The CDR3: CAFATGGPGYTF. The CDR3 coding sequence is TGTGCCTTCGCCACGGGAGGGCCCGGCTACACCTTC.

CDR3 DNA sequence: TGTGCCAGCAGTGACTCGCGGCTAGCAGACAATGAGCAGTTCTTC. Translation gives CASSDSRLADNEQFF. The J gene is TRBJ2-1, the V gene TRBV6-4; tentatively, D is TRBD2 (5 bases). The germline gives CDR1 MRHNA, CDR2 SNTAGT. The germline V and J ends were trimmed by 0 bases and 5 bases, with 11 bases remaining between them. The CDR3 length is 15 residues.

CDR3 residues: CASSLVQGGGNQPQHF. CDR3 nucleotide sequence: TGTGCCAGCAGCTTAGTCCAGGGCGGAGGCAATCAGCCCCAGCATTTT. The chain recombines TRBV7-2 with TRBJ1-5; weak D call: TRBD1 (5 bases). CDR3 length: 16 amino acids. Germline assignment: CDR1 SGHTA and CDR2 FQGNSA. V was clipped by 1 base and J by 2 bases, with 12 bases between them. Complete variable domain (other parts from reference TRBV7-2 and TRBJ1-5): GAGVSQSPSNKVTEKGKDVELRCDPISGHTALYWYRQSLGQGLEFLIYFQGNSAPDKSGLPSDRFSAERTGGSVSTLTIQRTQQEDSAVYLCASSLVQGGGNQPQHFGDGTRLSIL.

The rearrangement joins TRBV19 to TRBJ2-7; the D gene is possibly TRBD1 (5 bases). This CDR3 comprises 12 residues. Looked up from germline, CDR1 is LNHDA and CDR2 is SQIVND (reference sequence). The germline V and J ends were trimmed by 4 bases and 4 bases, with 8 bases remaining between them. The CDR3 protein is CASSNKGYEQYF. In nucleotides, the CDR3 is TGTGCCAGTAGTAATAAGGGGTACGAGCAGTACTTC.

This rearrangement joins TRBV18 to TRBJ1-5; perhaps TRBD1 as D (6 bases). The CDR3 runs to 14 residues. The V gene lost 8 bases and the J gene lost 0 bases, with 11 bases spanning the gap. Germline V gene lookup returns CDR1 KGHSH and CDR2 LQKENI. The CDR3 protein is CASTRQDSNQPQHF. CDR3 nucleotide sequence: TGTGCCAGCACAAGACAGGATAGCAATCAGCCCCAGCATTTT.

The chain carries TRBV19 and TRBJ1-4, with D possibly TRBD1 on 6 matching bases. The germline gives CDR1 LNHDA, CDR2 SQIVND (reference sequence). The CDR3 runs to 15 residues. V gave up 5 bases and J gave up 8 bases, with 18 bases separating them. The chain's CDR3 is CASSSGQMKGEKLFF. The CDR3 DNA is TGTGCCAGTAGTTCAGGACAGATGAAGGGAGAAAAACTGTTTTTT.